These 6 T cell receptor beta chains originate from one sample sequenced in a study of blood T cell repertoires in COVID-19. Sequenced by immunoSEQ multiplex PCR; TCRdb stores in-frame clones only, minus some. Counted here are tens of thousands of clones, about four fifths occurring once; the ten biggest clones make up 15% to 20%. The sample comprised peripheral blood. Receptors were obtained from a human donor in a cohort sampled during active COVID-19.

The chain couples TRBV3-1 (or the pseudogene TRBV3-2) to TRBJ2-7; D is unresolved. Germline V gene data show CDR1 as LGHDT and CDR2 as YNNKEL (reference sequence). The CDR3 sequence is 15 residues long. V was clipped by 1 base and J by 3 bases, with 13 bases between them. Written as DNA, the CDR3 is TGTGCCAGCAGCCAAGGGCCCATTGGCGGCTACGAGCAGTACTTC. Translating gives CASSQGPIGGYEQYF.

The chain has TRBV24-1 and TRBJ2-3, with 11 positions matching TRBD1. The germline V gene has CDR1 KGHDR and CDR2 SFDVKD. V dropped 4 bases and J dropped 1; count of bases not matched to a gene: 3. This CDR3 comprises 16 residues. CDR3: CATSDLGQGGTDTQYF. CDR3 nucleotide sequence: TGTGCCACCAGTGACCTGGGACAGGGGGGCACAGATACGCAGTATTTT.

V is TRBV30 and J is TRBJ2-7; TRBD1 matches at 7 bases. V was pared by 7 bases and J by 6 bases, with 15 bases of the junction left unmatched. From germline, CDR1 is GTSNPN and CDR2 SVGIG (reference sequence). CDR3 length: 14 residues. The CDR3 sequence: CASRGRGGRVEQYF. The CDR3 DNA reads TGTGCCTCCCGCGGTCGAGGGGGCCGGGTCGAGCAGTACTTC.

The rearrangement uses TRBV4-1 and TRBJ2-5, with TRBD1 matching over 8 bases. CDR1 is MGHRA and CDR2 is YSYEKL in the germline V gene. V lost 1 base to trimming and J lost 1 base; unmatched junction nucleotides: 5. The CDR3 contains 16 residues. The CDR3 spells CASSQGGRGLQETQYF. CDR3 coding DNA: TGCGCCAGCAGCCAAGGAGGCAGGGGGCTCCAAGAGACCCAGTACTTC.

This clone was found once. The gene calls are TRBV6-2 or TRBV6-3 and TRBJ2-7, with 9 bases lining up with TRBD1. The CDR3 covers 14 residues. Germline loops: CDR1 MNHEY, CDR2 SVGEGT. With 6 bases clipped from V and 2 bases from J, the junction kept 5 bases outside the gene matches. The CDR3 DNA reads TGTGCCAGCAGCCCGGACAGGGGTACCTACGAGCAGTACTTC. Its protein is CASSPDRGTYEQYF.

The genes are TRBV20-1 and TRBJ1-2; possibly TRBD1 for D (5 bases). The CDR3 covers 15 residues. V lost 3 bases and J lost 1, with 15 bases in between. Germline lookup yields CDR1 DFQATT and CDR2 SNEGSKA (reference sequence). CDR3 in amino acids: CSASLETVGNYGYTF. The CDR3 nucleotides read TGCAGTGCTAGTCTCGAGACAGTCGGTAACTATGGCTACACCTTC.